This T cell receptor (beta chain) was recovered during a study of T cells in Graves' hyperthyroidism and ophthalmopathy (dated by TCRdb to between 2017 and 2020). Turning to the overall study: Peripheral blood was sampled at the time of initial diagnosis, prior to any treatment. The roughly 100 discovery patients were divided at random into training and test sets in a 7:3 ratio. To identify TCR V-J signatures that set the groups apart, the researchers used a discovery cohort of approximately 98 patients, made up of 40 to 45 with Graves' ophthalmopathy and 55 to 65 with stable Graves' hyperthyroidism. After sampling, hyperthyroidism patients received methimazole starting at 30 mg daily, and ophthalmopathy patients received high-dose intravenous methylprednisolone. In addition, the study compared T-cell repertoires in thyroid tissue and in blood from about 6 Graves' hyperthyroidism patients. Prospective prediction of ophthalmopathy was tested in an independent validation cohort consisting of roughly 19 hyperthyroidism patients and more than 15 patients who later progressed to ophthalmopathy. According to the paper, TCR Vbeta CDR3 sequencing was carried out on more than 120 peripheral blood samples, which came from fewer than 50 ophthalmopathy, approximately 72 hyperthyroidism and about 17 progressor patients. General study outcomes and caveats: No statistical method was used to fix the sample size in advance, and group allocation was not hidden from the investigators. Blood samples also contained most of the expanded thyroid clonotypes (frequency above 0.001), which suggests that blood repertoires may reflect thyroid immune responses. A model built on a 13 V-J signature distinguished ophthalmopathy from stable hyperthyroidism, reaching about 88% sensitivity and around 81% specificity in cross-validation and 80%/75% in testing. In validation, progression to ophthalmopathy was predicted by the model with around 70% sensitivity and 72% to 85% specificity, a median of about 6.8 months before onset.

Cut back by 5 bases and 4 bases, the V and J ends lie 14 bases apart. Measured from the cysteine to the phenylalanine, the CDR3 is 14 residues long. Kept here is only the CDR3 DNA, which spans 42 bases and is read in frame from base 1. As encoded in the germline V gene, CDR1 is SGHAT while CDR2 is FQNNGV. Moderately to severely active disease, a Clinical Activity Score of at least 3, a NOSPECS grade of at least 4, and a duration under 3 months were present in ophthalmopathy patients. Exclusion was applied to patients with uncontrolled infections, other autoimmune diseases, pregnancy or lactation. Diagnoses were based on clinical symptoms, serum thyroxine and TRAb, thyroid ultrasound and orbital computed tomography. PBMCs were isolated from around 10 ml of fresh peripheral blood by Ficoll-Paque density gradient centrifugation. Total RNA was extracted with Trizol reagent, and quality was checked on an Agilent 2100 Bioanalyzer.

This clonotype was counted at least ten times. The clone's antigen remains unknown. No per-base quality is available; no much larger clone lies one base away. The TCR beta CDR3 regions were amplified from RNA transcripts. A first-round RT-PCR of the TCR CDR3 used the HTBI primer set with the Qiagen OneStep RT-PCR kit. Libraries were constructed in a second round of multiplex PCR, after which size selection and purification were carried out. Libraries were sequenced paired-end with 100 bp reads on an Illumina HiSeq2000. Regarding the original processing steps: SOAPnuke was used to process the raw data, throwing out any read that contained adapters or uncalled bases, had a mean Phred below 15, or lacked an exact constant-primer or identifier match. COPE v1.2.5 was used to merge high-quality paired reads, and clonotypes were defined as unique nucleotide sequences. MiTCR v1.1 was used to align the clonotypes against IMGT TRBV, TRBD and TRBJ reference segments. Only V-J combinations with frequency above 0.0001, covering 99% to 99.2% of repertoires, were analysed. A TCS score was defined as the ratio of F50 (clonal expansion) to E x V (chaos), with BLOSUM62-based TCRdist applied between CDR3 peptides within each V-J. Welch's t-statistics and random forest reduced roughly 530 V-J features to about 13, which were used in a naive Bayes classifier (R e1071). The public reads were reanalyzed by TCRdb: fastp trimming at Q25, MiXCR alignment, in-frame beta chains only. Each CDR3 protein gets just one entry, which takes the most common genes and DNA from the rows behind it. These V and J calls originate from TCRdb's pipeline instead of the authors' own analysis. The sample records hundreds of thousands of distinct CDR3 sequences, roughly 14% of which are singletons. Roughly an eighth of the sample belongs to the ten largest clones.

The chain is made from TRBV11-2 and TRBJ1-2, with the D gene too uncertain to name. Source material: blood. The origin of this receptor is a man between 18 and 29 years old with Graves' ophthalmopathy. The nucleotides are TGTGCCAGCAGCCCAACGCCCGTTTCCTATGGCTACACCTTC. The resulting protein is CASSPTPVSYGYTF.